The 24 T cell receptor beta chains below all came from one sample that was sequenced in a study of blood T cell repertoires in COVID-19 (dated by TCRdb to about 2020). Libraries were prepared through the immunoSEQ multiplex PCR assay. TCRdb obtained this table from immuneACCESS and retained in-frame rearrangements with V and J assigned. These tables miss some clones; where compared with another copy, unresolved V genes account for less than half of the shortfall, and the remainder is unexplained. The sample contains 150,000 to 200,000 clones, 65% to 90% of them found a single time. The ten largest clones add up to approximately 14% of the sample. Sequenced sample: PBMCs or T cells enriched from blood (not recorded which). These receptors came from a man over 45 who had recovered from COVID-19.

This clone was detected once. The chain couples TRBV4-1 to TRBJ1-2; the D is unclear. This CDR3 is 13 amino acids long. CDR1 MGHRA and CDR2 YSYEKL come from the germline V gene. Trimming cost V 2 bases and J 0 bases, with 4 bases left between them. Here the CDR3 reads CASSQSTNYGYTF. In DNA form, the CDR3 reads TGCGCCAGCAGCCAATCCACTAACTATGGCTACACCTTC.

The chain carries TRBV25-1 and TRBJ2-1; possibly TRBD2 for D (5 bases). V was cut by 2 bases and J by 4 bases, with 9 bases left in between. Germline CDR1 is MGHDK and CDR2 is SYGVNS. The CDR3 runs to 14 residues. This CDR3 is CASSEPSTYNEQFF. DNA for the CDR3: TGTGCCAGCAGTGAACCTAGCACTTACAATGAGCAGTTCTTC. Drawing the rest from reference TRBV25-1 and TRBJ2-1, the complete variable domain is EADIYQTPRYLVIGTGKKITLECSQTMGHDKMYWYQQDPGMELHLIHYSYGVNSTEKGDLSSESTVSRIRTEHFPLTLESARPSHTSQYLCASSEPSTYNEQFFGPGTRLTVL.

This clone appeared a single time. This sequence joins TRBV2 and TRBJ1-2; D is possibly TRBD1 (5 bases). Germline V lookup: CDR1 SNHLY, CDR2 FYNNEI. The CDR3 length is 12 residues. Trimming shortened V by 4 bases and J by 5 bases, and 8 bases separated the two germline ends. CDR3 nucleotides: TGTGCCAGCAGTGGCTCAGGGTATGGCTACACCTTC. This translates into CASSGSGYGYTF.

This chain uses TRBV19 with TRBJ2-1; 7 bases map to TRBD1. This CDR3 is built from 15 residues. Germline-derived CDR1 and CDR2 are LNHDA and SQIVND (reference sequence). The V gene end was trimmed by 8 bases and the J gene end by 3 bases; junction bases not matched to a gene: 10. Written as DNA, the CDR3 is TGTGCCAGTGATAGAGGGGGCAGGGGCTACAATGAGCAGTTCTTC. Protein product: CASDRGGRGYNEQFF.

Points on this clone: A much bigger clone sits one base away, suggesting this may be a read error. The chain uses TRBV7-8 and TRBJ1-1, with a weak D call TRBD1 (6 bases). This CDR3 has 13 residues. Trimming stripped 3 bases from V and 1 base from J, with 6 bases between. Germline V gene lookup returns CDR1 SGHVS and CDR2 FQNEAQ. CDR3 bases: TGTGCCAGCAGCTTGACAGGGAACACTGAAGCTTTCTTT. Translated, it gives CASSLTGNTEAFF.

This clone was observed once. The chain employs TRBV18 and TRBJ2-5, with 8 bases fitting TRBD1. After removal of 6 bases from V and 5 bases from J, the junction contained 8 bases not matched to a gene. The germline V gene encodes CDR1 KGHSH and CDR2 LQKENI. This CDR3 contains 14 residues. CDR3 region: CASSSGQAGETQYF. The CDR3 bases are TGTGCCAGCTCGTCGGGACAGGCAGGGGAGACCCAGTACTTC.

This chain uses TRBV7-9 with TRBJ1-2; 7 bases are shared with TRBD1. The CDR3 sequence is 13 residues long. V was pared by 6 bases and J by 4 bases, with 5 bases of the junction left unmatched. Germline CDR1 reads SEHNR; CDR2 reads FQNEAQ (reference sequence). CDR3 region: CASSSTGTYGYTF. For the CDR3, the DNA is TGTGCCAGCAGTTCGACAGGGACCTATGGCTACACCTTC. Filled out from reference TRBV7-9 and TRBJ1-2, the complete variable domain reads DTGVSQNPRHKITKRGQNVTFRCDPISEHNRLYWYRQTLGQGPEFLTYFQNEAQLEKSRLLSDRFSAERPKGSFSTLEIQRTEQGDSAMYLCASSSTGTYGYTFGSGTRLTVV.

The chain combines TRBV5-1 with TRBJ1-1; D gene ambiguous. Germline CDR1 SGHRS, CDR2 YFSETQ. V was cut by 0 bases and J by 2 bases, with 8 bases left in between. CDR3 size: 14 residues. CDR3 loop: CASSLEAGNTEAFF. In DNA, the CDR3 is TGCGCCAGCAGCTTGGAAGCGGGAAACACTGAAGCTTTCTTT. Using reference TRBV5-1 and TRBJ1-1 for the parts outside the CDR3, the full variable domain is KAGVTQTPRYLIKTRGQQVTLSCSPISGHRSVSWYQQTPGQGLQFLFEYFSETQRNKGNFPGRFSGRQFSNSRSEMNVSTLELGDSALYLCASSLEAGNTEAFFGQGTRLTVV.

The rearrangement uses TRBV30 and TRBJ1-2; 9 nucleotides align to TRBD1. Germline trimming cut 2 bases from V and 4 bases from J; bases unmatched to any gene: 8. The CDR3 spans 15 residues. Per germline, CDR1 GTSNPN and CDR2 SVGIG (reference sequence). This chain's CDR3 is CAWSINTGGIYGYTF. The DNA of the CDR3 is TGTGCCTGGAGTATTAACACAGGGGGCATCTATGGCTACACCTTC. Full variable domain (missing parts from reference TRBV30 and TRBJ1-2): SQTIHQWPATLVQPVGSPLSLECTVEGTSNPNLYWYRQAAGRGLQLLFYSVGIGQISSEVPQNLSASRPQDRQFILSSKKLLLSDSGFYLCAWSINTGGIYGYTFGSGTRLTVV.

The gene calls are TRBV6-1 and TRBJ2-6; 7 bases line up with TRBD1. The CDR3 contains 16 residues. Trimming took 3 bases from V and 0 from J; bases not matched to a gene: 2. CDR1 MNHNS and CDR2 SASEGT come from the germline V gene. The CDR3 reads CASSDRGISGANVLTF. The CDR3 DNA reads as TGTGCCAGCAGTGACAGGGGGATCTCTGGGGCCAACGTCCTGACTTTC.

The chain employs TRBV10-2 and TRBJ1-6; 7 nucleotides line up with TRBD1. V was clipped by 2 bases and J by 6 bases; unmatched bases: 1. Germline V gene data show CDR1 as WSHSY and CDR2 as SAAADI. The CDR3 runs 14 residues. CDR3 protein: CASSEQGGNSPLHF. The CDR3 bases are TGCGCCAGCAGTGAGCAGGGGGGTAATTCACCCCTCCACTTT.

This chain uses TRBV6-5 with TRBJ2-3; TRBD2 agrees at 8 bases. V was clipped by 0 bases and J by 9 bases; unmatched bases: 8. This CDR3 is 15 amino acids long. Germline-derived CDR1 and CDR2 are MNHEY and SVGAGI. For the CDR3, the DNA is TGTGCCAGCAGTTACTCGACCCGGGGGGGCCAGACGCAGTATTTT. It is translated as CASSYSTRGGQTQYF.

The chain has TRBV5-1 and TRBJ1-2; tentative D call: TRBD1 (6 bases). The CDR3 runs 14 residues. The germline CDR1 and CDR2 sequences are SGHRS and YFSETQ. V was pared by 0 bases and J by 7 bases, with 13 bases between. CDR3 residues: CASSLASGVVGYTF. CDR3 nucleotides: TGCGCCAGCAGCTTGGCCTCAGGGGTAGTTGGCTACACCTTC.

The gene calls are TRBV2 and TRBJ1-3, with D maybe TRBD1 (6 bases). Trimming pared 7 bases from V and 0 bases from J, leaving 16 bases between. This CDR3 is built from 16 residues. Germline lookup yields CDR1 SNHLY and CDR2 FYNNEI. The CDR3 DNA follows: TGTGCCAGCACCCCATCAGGGGCCTACTCTGGAAACACCATATATTTT. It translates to CASTPSGAYSGNTIYF.

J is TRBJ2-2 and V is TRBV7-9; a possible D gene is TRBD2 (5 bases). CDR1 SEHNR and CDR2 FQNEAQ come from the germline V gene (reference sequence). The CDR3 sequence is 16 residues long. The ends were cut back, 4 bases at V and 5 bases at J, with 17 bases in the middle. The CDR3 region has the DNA TGTGCCAGCAGCTCCGGACTGGGAGAACGGACCGGGGAGCTGTTTTTT. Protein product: CASSSGLGERTGELFF.

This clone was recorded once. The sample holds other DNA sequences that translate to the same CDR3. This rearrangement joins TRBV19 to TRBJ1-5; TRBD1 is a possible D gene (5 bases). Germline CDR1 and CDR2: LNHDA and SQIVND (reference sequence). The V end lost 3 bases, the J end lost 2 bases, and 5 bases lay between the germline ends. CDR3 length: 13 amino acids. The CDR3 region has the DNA TGTGCCAGTAGTATCAGGGGCAATCAGCCCCAGCATTTT. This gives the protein CASSIRGNQPQHF.

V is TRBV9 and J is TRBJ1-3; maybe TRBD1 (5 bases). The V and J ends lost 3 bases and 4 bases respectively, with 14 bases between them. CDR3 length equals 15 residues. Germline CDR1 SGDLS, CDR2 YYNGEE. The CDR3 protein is CASSDRPGGGNTIYF. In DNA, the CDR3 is TGTGCCAGCAGCGACCGTCCGGGGGGAGGAAACACCATATATTTT.

CDR3 amino acids: CASSLIAGTGGRSEQFF. CDR3 DNA sequence: TGTGCCAGCAGTTTAATAGCCGGGACAGGGGGTCGGAGTGAGCAGTTCTTC. The rearrangement links TRBV28 to TRBJ2-1, with 11 positions matching TRBD1. Unmatched junction bases numbered 12, after V lost 2 bases and J lost 9 bases. Germline CDR1 reads MDHEN; CDR2 reads SYDVKM. The CDR3 runs 17 residues.

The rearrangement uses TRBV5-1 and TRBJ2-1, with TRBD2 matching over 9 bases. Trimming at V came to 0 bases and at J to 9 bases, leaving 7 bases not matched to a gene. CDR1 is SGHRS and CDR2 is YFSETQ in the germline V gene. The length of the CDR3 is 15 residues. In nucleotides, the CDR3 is TGCGCCAGCAGCTTGGGGCGGGGGGGCCTCGGTGAGCAGTTCTTC. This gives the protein CASSLGRGGLGEQFF.

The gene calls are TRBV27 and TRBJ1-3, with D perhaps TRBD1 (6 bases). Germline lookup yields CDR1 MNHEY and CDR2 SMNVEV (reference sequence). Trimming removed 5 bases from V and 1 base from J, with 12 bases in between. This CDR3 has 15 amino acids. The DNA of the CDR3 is TGTGCCAGCAGTAAACAGGGATCGTCTGGAAACACCATATATTTT. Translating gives CASSKQGSSGNTIYF.

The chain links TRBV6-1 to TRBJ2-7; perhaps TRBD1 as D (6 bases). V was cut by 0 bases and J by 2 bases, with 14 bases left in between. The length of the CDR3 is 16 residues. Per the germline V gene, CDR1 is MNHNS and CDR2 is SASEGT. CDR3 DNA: TGTGCCAGCAGTGAAGCCTTAAACAGGGCCGCCTACGAGCAGTACTTC. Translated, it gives CASSEALNRAAYEQYF.

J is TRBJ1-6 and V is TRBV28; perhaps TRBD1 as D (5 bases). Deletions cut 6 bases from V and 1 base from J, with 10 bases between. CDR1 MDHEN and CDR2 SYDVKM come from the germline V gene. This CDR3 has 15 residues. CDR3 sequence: CASRERGSYNSPLHF. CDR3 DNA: TGTGCCAGCAGAGAACGGGGGTCCTATAATTCACCCCTCCACTTT.

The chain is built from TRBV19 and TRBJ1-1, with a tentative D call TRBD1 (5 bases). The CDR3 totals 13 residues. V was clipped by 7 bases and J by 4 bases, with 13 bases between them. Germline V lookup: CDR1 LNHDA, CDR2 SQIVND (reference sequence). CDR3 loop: CASNRLGSTEAFF. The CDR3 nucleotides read TGTGCCAGTAACAGGTTGGGGTCCACTGAAGCTTTCTTT.

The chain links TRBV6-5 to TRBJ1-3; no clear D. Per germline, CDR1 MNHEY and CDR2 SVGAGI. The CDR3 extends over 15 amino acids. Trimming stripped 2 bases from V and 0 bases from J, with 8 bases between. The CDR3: CASSYGSDSGNTIYF. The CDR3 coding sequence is TGTGCCAGCAGTTACGGCTCAGACTCTGGAAACACCATATATTTT.